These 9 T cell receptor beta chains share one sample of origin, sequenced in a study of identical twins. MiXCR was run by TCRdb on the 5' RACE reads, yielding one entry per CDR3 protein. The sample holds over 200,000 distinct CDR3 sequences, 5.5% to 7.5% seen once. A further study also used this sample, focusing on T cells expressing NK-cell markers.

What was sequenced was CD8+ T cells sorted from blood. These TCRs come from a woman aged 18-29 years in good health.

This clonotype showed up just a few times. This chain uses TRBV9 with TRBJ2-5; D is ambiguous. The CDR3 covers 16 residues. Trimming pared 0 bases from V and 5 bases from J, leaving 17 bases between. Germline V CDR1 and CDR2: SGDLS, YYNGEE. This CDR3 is CASSVGRALQMETQYF. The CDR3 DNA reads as TGTGCCAGCAGCGTAGGACGGGCGCTGCAGATGGAGACCCAGTACTTC. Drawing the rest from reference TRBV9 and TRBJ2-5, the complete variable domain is DSGVTQTPKHLITATGQRVTLRCSPRSGDLSVYWYQQSLDQGLQFLIQYYNGEERAKGNILERFSAQQFPDLHSELNLSSLELGDSALYFCASSVGRALQMETQYFGPGTRLLVL.

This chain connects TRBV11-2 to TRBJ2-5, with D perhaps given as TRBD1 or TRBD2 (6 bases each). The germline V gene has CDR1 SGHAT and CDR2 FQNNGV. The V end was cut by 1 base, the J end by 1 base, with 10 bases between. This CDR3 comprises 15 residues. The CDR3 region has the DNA TGTGCCAGCAGCTTAGTAAAGGGGGGCCAAGAGACCCAGTACTTC. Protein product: CASSLVKGGQETQYF. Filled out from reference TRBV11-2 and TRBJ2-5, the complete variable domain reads EAGVAQSPRYKIIEKRQSVAFWCNPISGHATLYWYQQILGQGPKLLIQFQNNGVVDDSQLPKDRFSAERLKGVDSTLKIQPAKLEDSAVYLCASSLVKGGQETQYFGPGTRLLVL.

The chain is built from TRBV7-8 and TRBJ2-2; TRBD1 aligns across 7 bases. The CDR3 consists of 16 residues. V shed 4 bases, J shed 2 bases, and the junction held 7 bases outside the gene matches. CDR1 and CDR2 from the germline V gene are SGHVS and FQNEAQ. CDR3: CASSYLRGSNTGELFF. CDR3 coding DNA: TGTGCCAGCAGCTACCTCAGGGGGAGTAACACCGGGGAGCTGTTTTTT.

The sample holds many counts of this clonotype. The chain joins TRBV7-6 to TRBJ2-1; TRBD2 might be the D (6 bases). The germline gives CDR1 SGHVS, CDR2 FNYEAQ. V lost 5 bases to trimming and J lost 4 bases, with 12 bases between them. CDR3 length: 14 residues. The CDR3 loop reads CASSPPGGYNEQFF. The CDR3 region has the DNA TGTGCCAGCAGCCCCCCTGGGGGGTACAATGAGCAGTTCTTC. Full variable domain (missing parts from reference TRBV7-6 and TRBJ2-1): GAGVSQSPRYKVTKRGQDVALRCDPISGHVSLYWYRQALGQGPEFLTYFNYEAQQDKSGLPNDRFSAERPEGSISTLTIQRTEQRDSAMYRCASSPPGGYNEQFFGPGTRLTVL.

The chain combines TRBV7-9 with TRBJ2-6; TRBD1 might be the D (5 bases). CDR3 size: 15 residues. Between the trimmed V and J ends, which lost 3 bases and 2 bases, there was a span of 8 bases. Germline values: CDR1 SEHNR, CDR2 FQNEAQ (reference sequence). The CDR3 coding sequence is TGTGCCAGCAGCTTGATGGGGCCTGGGGCCAACGTCCTGACTTTC. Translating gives CASSLMGPGANVLTF.

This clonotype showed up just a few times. The CDR3 DNA reads TGTGCCAGCACGAGCTATAGCAATCAGCCCCAGCATTTT. The encoded protein is CASTSYSNQPQHF. The chain uses TRBV10-3 and TRBJ1-5, with unresolved D. Germline lookup yields CDR1 ENHRY and CDR2 SYGVKD. The CDR3 covers 13 residues. The ends were cut back, 10 bases at V and 0 bases at J, with 10 bases in the middle.

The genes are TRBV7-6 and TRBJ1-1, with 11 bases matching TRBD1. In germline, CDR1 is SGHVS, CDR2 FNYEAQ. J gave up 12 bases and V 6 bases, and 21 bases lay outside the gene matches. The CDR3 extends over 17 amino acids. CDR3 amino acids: CASSGIFEGQGGSRTFF. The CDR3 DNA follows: TGTGCCAGCAGTGGTATTTTTGAGGGACAGGGGGGTTCCCGAACTTTCTTT.

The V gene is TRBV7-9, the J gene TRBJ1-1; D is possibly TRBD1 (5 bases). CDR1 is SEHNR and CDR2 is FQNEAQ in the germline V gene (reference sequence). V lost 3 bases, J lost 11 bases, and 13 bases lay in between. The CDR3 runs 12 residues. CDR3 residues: CASSFGPEGAFF. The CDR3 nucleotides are TGTGCCAGCAGCTTTGGGCCCGAGGGGGCTTTCTTT.

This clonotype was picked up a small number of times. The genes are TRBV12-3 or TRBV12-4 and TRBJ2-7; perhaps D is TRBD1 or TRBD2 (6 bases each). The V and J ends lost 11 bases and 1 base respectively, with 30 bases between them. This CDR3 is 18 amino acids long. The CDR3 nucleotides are TGTGCCTTCACCCTCGGTGGAGGGGGAGGCCTGGGGTCCTACGAGCAGTACTTC. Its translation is CAFTLGGGGGLGSYEQYF.